This T cell receptor beta chain was retrieved from a study of metastatic and nonmetastatic thyroid tumors (TCRdb year 2020). Background on the whole study: For patients with malignant and with benign thyroid disease, the researchers compared repertoires between peripheral blood samples and tumor or nodule tissue samples.

Library creation used PCR. The instrument was an Illumina HiSeq 4000. High-throughput sequencing was used to profile the TCR beta-chain CDR3 region of every patient. Under the source paper's analysis protocol: The researchers built a classifier to tell apart papillary thyroid cancer patients with distant metastasis, based on CDR3 differences among clinicopathological groups. The Shannon index was used to measure repertoire diversity, and the Morisita-Horn index was used to measure how similar tumor and blood repertoires were. TCRdb passed the public sequencing reads through fastp at Q25 and MiXCR, retaining productive beta sequences. TCRdb, not the authors, supplied the V and J calls. Recorded for this sample are some 90,000 clones; 8% to 9.5% of them occurred a single time. Under 9% of the sample comes from the top ten. No patient had received any treatment before thyroid surgery. Using T-cell receptor beta sequencing, the study looked back at clinical samples from patients collected from about 2011 to 2019.

This clone was picked up many times. The antigen it binds to is not known. Base qualities were left out, and no much larger clone turns up one base away. Overall study results and their limits: TCR beta diversity was reported as significantly higher in malignant tumors than in benign nodules, in both blood and tumor samples.

The germline V gene provides CDR1 SNHLY and CDR2 FYNNEI. Germline trimming amounts to 8 bases on V and 9 bases on J, with 1 as the count of junction bases outside the gene matches. The CDR3 sequence holds 11 residues, the cysteine and phenylalanine included. The sequence is cut down to CDR3 DNA, 33 bases in frame from base 1. Recombination linked TRBV2 to TRBJ1-3, with 10 bases in between that match TRBD1. The TCR sequence derives from a female donor with papillary thyroid cancer or a benign thyroid nodule (not recorded which). Some clones in this sample may be carry-over from other donors' samples. The sample comprised blood. The nucleotides are TGTGCCAGCGGGACAGGGGCCACCATATATTTT. It encodes CASGTGATIYF.